The 17 T cell receptor beta chains below come from one sample, sequenced in a study of blood T cells in healthy people across ages. The second PCR ran roughly 6 to 11 cycles with a sample-barcoded 5' primer and J-beta primers. TCRdb used MiXCR to reprocess the 5' RACE reads, holding one entry per CDR3 protein. The sample carries roughly 1,500,000 distinct CDR3 sequences, about 35% recorded once. The specimen sequenced was blood. These receptors came from a woman younger than 45 in good health.

The sample holds a few counts of this clonotype. The rearrangement uses TRBV20-1 and TRBJ2-7; tentatively, D is TRBD1 (5 bases). From germline, CDR1 is DFQATT and CDR2 SNEGSKA (reference sequence). The length of the CDR3 is 16 residues. Trimming took off 0 bases at V and 1 base at J, with 16 bases between the two ends. The CDR3 protein is CSARDSIGTGSYEQYF. Written as DNA, the CDR3 is TGCAGTGCTAGAGATAGTATCGGAACAGGTTCCTACGAGCAGTACTTC.

The V gene is TRBV20-1, the J gene TRBJ2-5; 12 nucleotides match TRBD2. Trimming at V came to 0 bases and at J to 11 bases, leaving 10 bases not matched to a gene. CDR3 length equals 15 residues. Germline-derived CDR1 and CDR2 are DFQATT and SNEGSKA (reference sequence). CDR3 coding DNA: TGCAGTGCTAGAGATGTGGGACTAGCGGGTTATGAGCAGTACTTC. Residues: CSARDVGLAGYEQYF.

V and J are TRBV18 and TRBJ2-7, with 9 bases lining up with TRBD2. CDR1 KGHSH and CDR2 LQKENI come from the germline V gene. CDR3 length: 15 amino acids. The trim removed 3 bases at V and 3 bases at J, leaving 6 bases unmatched. CDR3 in DNA: TGTGCCAGCTCACCGGTAGCGGGAGAGTTCTACGAGCAGTACTTC. The encoded protein is CASSPVAGEFYEQYF.

This clonotype was found a few times. This chain joins TRBV20-1 and TRBJ1-5; 11 bases are shared with TRBD1. This CDR3 is 16 amino acids long. Germline loops: CDR1 DFQATT, CDR2 SNEGSKA (reference sequence). V trimming: 6 bases; J trimming: 4 bases; junction bases outside the gene matches: 11. This CDR3 reads CSAPNRDRGTNQPQHF. CDR3 sequence (DNA): TGCAGTGCCCCTAACCGGGACAGGGGGACGAATCAGCCCCAGCATTTT.

This clonotype was recorded many times. The chain is built from TRBV4-1 and TRBJ1-1; possibly TRBD1 for D (6 bases). V was pared by 8 bases and J by 4 bases, with 17 bases between. Per the germline V gene, CDR1 is MGHRA and CDR2 is YSYEKL. The CDR3 extends over 14 amino acids. Written as DNA, the CDR3 is TGCGCCAGCGGTGAACAGGGTGCGGGCACTGAAGCTTTCTTT. Protein sequence: CASGEQGAGTEAFF.

This chain joins TRBV20-1 and TRBJ2-1, with TRBD1 as a possible D gene (6 bases). The V and J ends lost 1 base and 0 bases respectively, with 10 bases between them. CDR1 is DFQATT, CDR2 SNEGSKA, per germline (reference sequence). This CDR3 has 15 residues. The DNA of the CDR3 is TGCAGTGCTAGAGGCCAGGGGAGCTCCTACAATGAGCAGTTCTTC. Protein product: CSARGQGSSYNEQFF.

This clonotype has at least ten counts. The chain joins TRBV20-1 to TRBJ2-7; 10 bases match TRBD2. The CDR3 consists of 14 residues. With 1 base clipped from V and 4 bases from J, the junction kept 4 bases outside the gene matches. The germline V gene encodes CDR1 DFQATT and CDR2 SNEGSKA (reference sequence). This CDR3 is CSARGRTSGYEQYF. CDR3 bases: TGCAGTGCTAGAGGCCGGACTAGCGGTTACGAGCAGTACTTC.

This clonotype was observed a single time. The chain couples TRBV20-1 to TRBJ2-7; perhaps TRBD2 as D (5 bases). CDR3 length: 12 amino acids. Trimming removed 3 bases from V and 7 bases from J, with 13 bases in between. Looked up from germline, CDR1 is DFQATT and CDR2 is SNEGSKA (reference sequence). The CDR3 protein is CSASRAGLEQYF. CDR3 DNA sequence: TGCAGTGCTAGTAGGGCTGGACTTGAGCAGTACTTC.

Only a few counts were recorded for this clonotype. This chain links TRBV28 with TRBJ2-3, with TRBD2 matching over 16 bases. CDR1 MDHEN and CDR2 SYDVKM come from the germline V gene. After removal of 7 bases from V and 4 bases from J, the junction contained 17 bases not matched to a gene. CDR3 length equals 20 residues. Written as DNA, the CDR3 is TGTGCCAGCATTAGCCGGGACGGCGGGACTAGCGGGAGGGCCTCAGATACGCAGTATTTT. This codes for CASISRDGGTSGRASDTQYF.

J is TRBJ2-7 and V is TRBV20-1, with D perhaps TRBD1 (7 bases). The CDR3 is made up of 14 amino acids. Germline V gene data show CDR1 as DFQATT and CDR2 as SNEGSKA (reference sequence). V was cut by 1 base and J by 5 bases, with 15 bases left in between. The CDR3, as DNA: TGCAGTGCTAGAGGTCAGGGGGGTCCTAACGAGCAGTACTTC. As protein: CSARGQGGPNEQYF.

This clonotype was counted between two and nine times. CDR3 in DNA: TGTGCCAGCAGCTTAGGCGGGCGCGGGAACGAGCAGTACTTC. Its protein product is CASSLGGRGNEQYF. The rearrangement uses TRBV7-2 and TRBJ2-7; the D gene is possibly TRBD2 (6 bases). Germline values: CDR1 SGHTA, CDR2 FQGNSA. V lost 1 base to trimming and J lost 5 bases, with 12 bases between them. The CDR3 covers 14 residues. The full variable domain, rest sourced from reference TRBV7-2 and TRBJ2-7, is GAGVSQSPSNKVTEKGKDVELRCDPISGHTALYWYRQSLGQGLEFLIYFQGNSAPDKSGLPSDRFSAERTGGSVSTLTIQRTQQEDSAVYLCASSLGGRGNEQYFGPGTRLTVT.

This clonotype was counted a few times. This chain links TRBV12-3 or TRBV12-4 with TRBJ2-1, with 8 bases lining up with TRBD2. The CDR3 is made up of 17 amino acids. Trimming at V came to 3 bases and at J to 8 bases, leaving 15 bases not matched to a gene. The CDR3 protein is CASSLDRGLGYGDEQFF. DNA for the CDR3: TGTGCCAGCAGTTTGGATAGGGGACTAGGGTACGGCGATGAGCAGTTCTTC.

The CDR3 coding sequence is TGCAGTGCTAGGAGGGGACAGGTTCGTGAAAAACTGTTTTTT. It is translated as CSARRGQVREKLFF. This rearrangement joins TRBV20-1 to TRBJ1-4; TRBD1 agrees at 8 bases. This CDR3 contains 14 residues. V trimming: 3 bases; J trimming: 7 bases; junction bases outside the gene matches: 7. Looked up from germline, CDR1 is DFQATT and CDR2 is SNEGSKA (reference sequence).

The chain joins TRBV20-1 to TRBJ1-5; maybe TRBD1 (5 bases). Germline V gives CDR1 DFQATT, CDR2 SNEGSKA (reference sequence). The CDR3 extends over 13 amino acids. The V gene lost 5 bases and the J gene lost 3 bases, with 11 bases spanning the gap. As DNA, the CDR3 is TGCAGTGCTGGGACGGGGGACAATCAGCCCCAGCATTTT. Translated: CSAGTGDNQPQHF.

The V and J genes are TRBV5-4 and TRBJ2-7, with D possibly being TRBD1 (6 bases). Germline V lookup: CDR1 SGHNT, CDR2 YYREEE (reference sequence). Deletions cut 2 bases from V and 7 bases from J, with 13 bases between. The CDR3 consists of 13 residues. CDR3 region: CASSFQGSVEQYF. The CDR3, as DNA: TGTGCCAGCAGCTTTCAGGGGTCGGTGGAGCAGTACTTC. Drawing the rest from reference TRBV5-4 and TRBJ2-7, the complete variable domain is ETGVTQSPTHLIKTRGQQVTLRCSSQSGHNTVSWYQQALGQGPQFIFQYYREEENGRGNFPPRFSGLQFPNYSSELNVNALELDDSALYLCASSFQGSVEQYFGPGTRLTVT.

This clonotype was seen a few times. V gene TRBV12-5 combines with J gene TRBJ2-1; 11 bases agree with TRBD2. V shed 6 bases and J 3 bases; nucleotides not matched to a gene: 4. This CDR3 spans 15 amino acids. Germline V gene sequence: CDR1 LGHNT, CDR2 FRNRAP. The CDR3 here is CASGQTSGDYNEQFF. CDR3 coding DNA: TGTGCTAGTGGCCAGACTAGCGGGGACTACAATGAGCAGTTCTTC.

The genes are TRBV6-1 and TRBJ2-3, with D tentatively TRBD2 (5 bases). This CDR3 spans 14 amino acids. Between the trimmed V and J ends, which lost 2 bases and 4 bases, there was a span of 10 bases. Germline-derived CDR1 and CDR2 are MNHNS and SASEGT. CDR3 amino acids: CASSERLAADTQYF. The CDR3 region has the DNA TGTGCCAGCAGTGAACGGCTAGCAGCAGATACGCAGTATTTT.